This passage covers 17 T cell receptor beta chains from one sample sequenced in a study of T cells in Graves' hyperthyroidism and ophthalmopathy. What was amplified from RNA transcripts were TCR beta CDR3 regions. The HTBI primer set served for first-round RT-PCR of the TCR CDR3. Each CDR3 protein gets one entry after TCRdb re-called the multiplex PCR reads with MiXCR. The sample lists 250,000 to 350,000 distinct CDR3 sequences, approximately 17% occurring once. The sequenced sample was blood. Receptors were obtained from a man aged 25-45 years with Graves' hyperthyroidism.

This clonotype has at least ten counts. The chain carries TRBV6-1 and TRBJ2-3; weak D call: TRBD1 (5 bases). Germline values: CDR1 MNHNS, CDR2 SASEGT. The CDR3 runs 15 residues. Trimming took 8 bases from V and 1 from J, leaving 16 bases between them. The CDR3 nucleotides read TGTGCCAGCGTCAGGGCCGGCTATGGCACAGATACGCAGTATTTT. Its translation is CASVRAGYGTDTQYF.

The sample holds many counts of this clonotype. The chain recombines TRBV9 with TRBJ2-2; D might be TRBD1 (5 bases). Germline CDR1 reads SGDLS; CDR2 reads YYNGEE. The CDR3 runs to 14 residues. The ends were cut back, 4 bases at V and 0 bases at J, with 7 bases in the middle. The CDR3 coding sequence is TGTGCCAGCAGCTTAGGGGCGAACACCGGGGAGCTGTTTTTT. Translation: CASSLGANTGELFF.

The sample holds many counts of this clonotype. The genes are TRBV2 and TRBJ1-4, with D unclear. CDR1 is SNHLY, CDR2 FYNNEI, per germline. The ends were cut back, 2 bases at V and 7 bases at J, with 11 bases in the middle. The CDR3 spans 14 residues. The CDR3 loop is CASSERQAAEKLFF. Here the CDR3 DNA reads TGTGCCAGCAGTGAACGGCAGGCCGCTGAAAAACTGTTTTTT.

The CDR3 DNA is TGTGCCAGCAAACCCCTTTTGGGAGCCTCTATTGAAGCTTTCTTT. It yields the protein CASKPLLGASIEAFF. This chain joins TRBV2 and TRBJ1-1; D is undetermined. This CDR3 contains 15 residues. Trimming shortened V by 7 bases and J by 7 bases, and 22 bases separated the two germline ends. The V gene's germline CDR1 is SNHLY and CDR2 FYNNEI. The variable domain in full, completed from reference TRBV2 and TRBJ1-1, reads EPEVTQTPSHQVTQMGQEVILRCVPISNHLYFYWYRQILGQKVEFLVSFYNNEISEKSEIFDDQFSVERPDGSNFTLKIRSTKLEDSAMYFCASKPLLGASIEAFFGQGTRLTVV.

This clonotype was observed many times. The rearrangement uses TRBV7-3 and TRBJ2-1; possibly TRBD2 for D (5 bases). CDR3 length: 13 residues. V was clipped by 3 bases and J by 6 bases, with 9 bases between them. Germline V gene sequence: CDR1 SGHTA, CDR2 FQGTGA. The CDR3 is CASSFGGGNEQFF. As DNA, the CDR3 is TGTGCCAGCAGCTTCGGCGGAGGCAATGAGCAGTTCTTC. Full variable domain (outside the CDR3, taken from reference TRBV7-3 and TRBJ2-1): GAGVSQTPSNKVTEKGKYVELRCDPISGHTALYWYRQSLGQGPEFLIYFQGTGAADDSGLPNDRFFAVRPEGSVSTLKIQRTERGDSAVYLCASSFGGGNEQFFGPGTRLTVL.

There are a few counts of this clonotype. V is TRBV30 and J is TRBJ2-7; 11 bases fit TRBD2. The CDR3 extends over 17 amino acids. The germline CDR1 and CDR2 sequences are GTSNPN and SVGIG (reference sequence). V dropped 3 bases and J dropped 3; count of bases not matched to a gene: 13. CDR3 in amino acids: CAWRRGSGTSGYYEQYF. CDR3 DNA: TGTGCCTGGAGGAGGGGGAGCGGGACTAGCGGTTACTACGAGCAGTACTTC.

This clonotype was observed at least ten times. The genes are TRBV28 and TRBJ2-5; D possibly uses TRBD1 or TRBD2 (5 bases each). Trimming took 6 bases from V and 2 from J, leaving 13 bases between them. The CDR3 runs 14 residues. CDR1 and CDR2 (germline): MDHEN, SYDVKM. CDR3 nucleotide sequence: TGTGCCAGCAGGGGCCCGGGGCTGCAAGAGACCCAGTACTTC. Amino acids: CASRGPGLQETQYF.

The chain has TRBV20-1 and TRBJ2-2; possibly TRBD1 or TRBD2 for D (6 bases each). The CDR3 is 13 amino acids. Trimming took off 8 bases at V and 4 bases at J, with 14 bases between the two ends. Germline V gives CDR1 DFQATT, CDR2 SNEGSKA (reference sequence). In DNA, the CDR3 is TGCAGTACGCGAGGGGGGACCACCGGGGAGCTGTTTTTT. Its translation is CSTRGGTTGELFF.

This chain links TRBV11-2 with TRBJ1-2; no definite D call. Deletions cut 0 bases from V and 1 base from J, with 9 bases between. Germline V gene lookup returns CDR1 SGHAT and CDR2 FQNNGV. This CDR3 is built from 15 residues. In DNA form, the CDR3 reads TGTGCCAGCAGCTTAGATACAGCGATTAACTATGGCTACACCTTC. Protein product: CASSLDTAINYGYTF. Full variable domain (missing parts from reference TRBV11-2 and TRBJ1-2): EAGVAQSPRYKIIEKRQSVAFWCNPISGHATLYWYQQILGQGPKLLIQFQNNGVVDDSQLPKDRFSAERLKGVDSTLKIQPAKLEDSAVYLCASSLDTAINYGYTFGSGTRLTVV.

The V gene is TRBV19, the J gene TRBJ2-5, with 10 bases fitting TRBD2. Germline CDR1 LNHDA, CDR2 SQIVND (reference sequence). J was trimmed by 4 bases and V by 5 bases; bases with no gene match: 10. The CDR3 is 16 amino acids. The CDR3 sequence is CASSLASGSGVETQYF. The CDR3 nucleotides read TGTGCCAGTAGTTTGGCTAGCGGGAGCGGGGTAGAGACCCAGTACTTC.

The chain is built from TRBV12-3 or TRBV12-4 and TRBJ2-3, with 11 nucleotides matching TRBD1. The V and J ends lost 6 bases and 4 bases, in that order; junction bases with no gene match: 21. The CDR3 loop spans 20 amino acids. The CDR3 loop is CASRLGTGGTIWGWSDTQYF. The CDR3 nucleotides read TGTGCCAGCAGGCTTGGGACAGGGGGAACGATCTGGGGGTGGTCAGATACGCAGTATTTT.

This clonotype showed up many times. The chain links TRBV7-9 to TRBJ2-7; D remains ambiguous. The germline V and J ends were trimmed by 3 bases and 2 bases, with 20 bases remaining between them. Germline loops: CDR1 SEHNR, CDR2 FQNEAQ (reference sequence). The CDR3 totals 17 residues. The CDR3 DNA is TGTGCCAGCAGCTTTCGTTCCCCGGCCGGCTCCACCTACGAGCAGTACTTC. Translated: CASSFRSPAGSTYEQYF.

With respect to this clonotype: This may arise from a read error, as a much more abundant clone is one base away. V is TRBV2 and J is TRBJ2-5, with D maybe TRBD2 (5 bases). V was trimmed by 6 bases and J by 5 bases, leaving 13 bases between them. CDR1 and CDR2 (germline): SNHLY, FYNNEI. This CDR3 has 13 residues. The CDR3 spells CASSSLTGETQYF. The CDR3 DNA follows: TGTGCCAGCAGCAGCCTAACGGGGGAGACCCAGTACTTC.

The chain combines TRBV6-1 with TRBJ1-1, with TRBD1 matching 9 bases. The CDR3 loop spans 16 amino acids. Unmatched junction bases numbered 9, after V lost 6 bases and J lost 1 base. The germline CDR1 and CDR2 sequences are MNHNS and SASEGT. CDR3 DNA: TGTGCCAGCAGCAACAGGGGGCGAAGCGGGAACACTGAAGCTTTCTTT. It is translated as CASSNRGRSGNTEAFF.

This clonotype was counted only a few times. CDR3 DNA sequence: TGTGCCAGCAGCTTAAAGCCTGGTCCGAGTCAGCCCCAGCATTTT. Protein: CASSLKPGPSQPQHF. V gene TRBV11-2 combines with J gene TRBJ1-5; D not resolved. CDR1 and CDR2 (germline): SGHAT, FQNNGV. Trimming removed 2 bases at V and 6 bases at J, with 14 bases between. This CDR3 region has 15 residues.

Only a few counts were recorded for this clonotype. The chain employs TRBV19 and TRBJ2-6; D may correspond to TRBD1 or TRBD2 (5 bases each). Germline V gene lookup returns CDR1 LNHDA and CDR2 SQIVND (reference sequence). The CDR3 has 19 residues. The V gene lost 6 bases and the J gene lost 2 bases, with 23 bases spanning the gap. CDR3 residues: CASRPRGVRVETGANVLTF. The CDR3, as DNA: TGTGCCAGTAGACCTAGGGGAGTCAGGGTAGAGACTGGGGCCAACGTCCTGACTTTC.

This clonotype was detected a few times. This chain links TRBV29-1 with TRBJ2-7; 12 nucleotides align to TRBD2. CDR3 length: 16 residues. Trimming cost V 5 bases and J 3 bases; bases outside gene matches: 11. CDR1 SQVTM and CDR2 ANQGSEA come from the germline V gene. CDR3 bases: TGCAGCGTTCGACCCCCGGGACTAGCGGGCGACTACGAGCAGTACTTC. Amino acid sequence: CSVRPPGLAGDYEQYF.